A single sample gave rise to the 13 T cell receptor beta chains below, sequenced in a study of blood T cell repertoires in COVID-19. Profiled with immunoSEQ multiplex PCR; TCRdb holds only in-frame clones, not every one. This table holds more than 35,000 clones, about 83% found once. Sequences were obtained from peripheral blood. The receptors derive from a woman older than 75 with acute or convalescent COVID-19.

The chain recombines TRBV6-2 or TRBV6-3 with TRBJ1-1; D perhaps matches TRBD1 (5 bases). The V and J ends lost 4 bases and 5 bases respectively, with 20 bases between them. Germline CDR1 and CDR2: MNHEY and SVGEGT. The CDR3 totals 16 residues. CDR3 in amino acids: CASSSPHRQGGTEAFF. In nucleotides, the CDR3 is TGTGCCAGCAGTTCACCCCACAGGCAGGGAGGGACTGAAGCTTTCTTT.

A note on this clone: One junction end disagrees with the germline gene, perhaps due to a read error. The rearrangement links TRBV5-6 to TRBJ2-5; D ambiguous. The CDR3 length is 14 residues. CDR1 and CDR2 from the germline V gene are SGHDT and YYEEEE. CDR3 in amino acids: CASSSTGFQETQYF. CDR3 in DNA: TGTGCGAGCAGCTCGACTGGTTTCCAAGAGACCCAGTACTTC.

V gene TRBV15 combines with J gene TRBJ2-7; TRBD1 matches 7 bases. This CDR3 has 14 amino acids. The germline CDR1 and CDR2 sequences are LNHNV and YYDKDF (reference sequence). V trimming: 4 bases; J trimming: 2 bases; junction bases outside the gene matches: 5. In DNA, the CDR3 is TGTGCCACCAGCAAACCTGACAGGGCCTACGAGCAGTACTTC. Residues: CATSKPDRAYEQYF.

This clone was detected once. The chain is built from TRBV6-5 and TRBJ1-1; D ambiguous. The length of the CDR3 is 12 residues. Germline V CDR1 and CDR2: MNHEY, SVGAGI. The DNA of the CDR3 is TGTGCTTCGGGGAAGGGTAACACTGAAGCTTTCTTT. Its translation: CASGKGNTEAFF.

This chain connects TRBV3-1 (or the pseudogene TRBV3-2) to TRBJ1-4; 7 bases match TRBD1. CDR1 is LGHDT and CDR2 is YNNKEL in the germline V gene (reference sequence). The CDR3 extends over 15 amino acids. V lost 4 bases and J lost 7; bases outside the gene matches: 9. DNA for the CDR3: TGTGCCAGCAGCCCCAGACGAGGGGGCAGTGAAAAACTGTTTTTT. Protein: CASSPRRGGSEKLFF.

V is TRBV7-9 and J is TRBJ1-3; a weak D match, TRBD1 (6 bases). The CDR3 consists of 15 residues. CDR1 is SEHNR and CDR2 is FQNEAQ in the germline V gene (reference sequence). V shed 2 bases and J shed 0 bases, with 8 bases lying between them. The CDR3 region has the DNA TGTGCCAGCAGCTTAACAGGGAGCTCTGGAAACACCATATATTTT. It is translated as CASSLTGSSGNTIYF.

V is TRBV24-1 and J is TRBJ2-2, with 9 bases fitting TRBD1. The germline V gene encodes CDR1 KGHDR and CDR2 SFDVKD. V trimming: 6 bases; J trimming: 5 bases; junction bases outside the gene matches: 12. The CDR3 loop spans 17 amino acids. The CDR3 DNA sequence: TGTGCCACCAGTCCCAGGGTGGGACAGGGAAGGACCGGGGAGCTGTTTTTT. Protein: CATSPRVGQGRTGELFF.

The chain couples TRBV7-2 to TRBJ1-6; 7 bases agree with TRBD1. Germline CDR1 reads SGHTA; CDR2 reads FQGNSA. This CDR3 has 15 residues. The V gene end was trimmed by 1 base and the J gene end by 9 bases; junction bases not matched to a gene: 6. The CDR3: CASSLDRGLISPLHF. The DNA for the CDR3 is TGTGCCAGCAGCTTAGACAGGGGCCTAATTTCACCCCTCCACTTT.

The J gene is TRBJ1-5, the V gene TRBV6-1; 7 nucleotides match TRBD1. CDR3 length equals 14 residues. V dropped 3 bases and J dropped 5; count of bases not matched to a gene: 4. The germline gives CDR1 MNHNS, CDR2 SASEGT. This CDR3 reads CASSEGQKHQPQHF. CDR3 DNA: TGTGCCAGCAGTGAGGGACAGAAACATCAGCCCCAGCATTTT.

V usage is TRBV6-6 and J usage is TRBJ2-3; 12 nucleotides agree with TRBD2. The CDR3 has 14 residues. In germline, CDR1 is MNHNY, CDR2 SVGAGI (reference sequence). Trimming took 4 bases from V and 5 from J; bases not matched to a gene: 1. CDR3 in amino acids: CASSSGLAGDTQYF. CDR3 DNA sequence: TGTGCCAGCAGTTCGGGACTAGCGGGAGATACGCAGTATTTT.

The V call is TRBV27, the J call TRBJ2-5; TRBD2 is a possible D gene (6 bases). This CDR3 has 12 residues. Per germline, CDR1 MNHEY and CDR2 SMNVEV (reference sequence). Deletions cut 8 bases from V and 3 bases from J, with 10 bases between. The CDR3 sequence is CASGDSEETQYF. The CDR3 bases are TGTGCCAGCGGGGACTCTGAAGAGACCCAGTACTTC.

The rearrangement uses TRBV2 and TRBJ2-3; D possibly corresponds to TRBD2 (7 bases). The CDR3 spans 14 residues. Per the germline V gene, CDR1 is SNHLY and CDR2 is FYNNEI. V lost 6 bases to trimming and J lost 6 bases, with 16 bases between them. CDR3 loop: CASSPGGQSDTQYF. CDR3 sequence (DNA): TGTGCCAGCAGCCCCGGGGGGCAGTCTGATACGCAGTATTTT.

The chain uses TRBV11-2 and TRBJ2-7, with D perhaps matching TRBD2 (6 bases). The CDR3 covers 15 residues. Per the germline V gene, CDR1 is SGHAT and CDR2 is FQNNGV. V gave up 0 bases and J gave up 2 bases, with 11 bases separating them. CDR3 bases: TGTGCCAGCAGCTTAGATGGCCAGCGGGCCTACGAGCAGTACTTC. Amino acids: CASSLDGQRAYEQYF.